This TCR beta chain is from a study of T cells in tumors after PD-1 blockade. Generated by immunoSEQ multiplex PCR, the TCRdb table keeps only in-frame clones and is missing some. The sample contains 11,000 or so clones, less than 65% of which appear only once. This CDR3 has 15 amino acids. The chain employs TRBV21-1 and TRBJ2-7; the table's D call TRBD2 went unverified against the DNA. TRBV21-1 is flagged as a pseudogene. The specimen comprised tumor tissue, sampled before anti-PD-1 treatment. The sequence was obtained from a human donor with basal cell carcinoma. The CDR3 is CASSKVSGEERHSYF. CDR3 DNA: TGTGCCAGCAGCAAAGTAAGCGGGGAGGAGCGACACTCGTACTTC.